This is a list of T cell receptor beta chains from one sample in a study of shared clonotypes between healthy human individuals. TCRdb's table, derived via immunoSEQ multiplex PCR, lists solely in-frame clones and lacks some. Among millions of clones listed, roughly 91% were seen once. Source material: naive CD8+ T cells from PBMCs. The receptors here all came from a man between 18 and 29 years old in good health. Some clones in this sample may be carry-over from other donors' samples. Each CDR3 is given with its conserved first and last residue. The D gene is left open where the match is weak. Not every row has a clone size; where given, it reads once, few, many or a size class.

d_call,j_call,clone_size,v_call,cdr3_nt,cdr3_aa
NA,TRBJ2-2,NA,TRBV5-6,TGTGCCAGCAGCTTGGCCGGGAGGAACACCGGGGAGCTGTTTTTT,CASSLAGRNTGELFF
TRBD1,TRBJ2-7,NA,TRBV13,TGTGCCAGCAGCTCGTCCGGGACAGGGCGGGAGCAGTACTTC,CASSSSGTGREQYF
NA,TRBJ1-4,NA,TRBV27,TGTGCCAGCACCAATAGGACATTTAGCGAAAAACTGTTTTTT,CASTNRTFSEKLFF
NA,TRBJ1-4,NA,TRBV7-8,TGTGCCAGCACCCCGGGGCAGTCTAATGAAAAACTGTTTTTT,CASTPGQSNEKLFF
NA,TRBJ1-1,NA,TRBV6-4,TGTGCCAGCAGTGACTCGAGAGGGTCTGAAGCTTTCTTT,CASSDSRGSEAFF
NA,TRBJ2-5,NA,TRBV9,TGTGCCAGCAGCGTAGCTGATGCCGCCGGGGAGACCCAGTACTTC,CASSVADAAGETQYF
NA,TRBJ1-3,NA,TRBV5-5,TGTGCCAGCAGCTTGGAGCCAAGATCTGGAAACACCATATATTTT,CASSLEPRSGNTIYF
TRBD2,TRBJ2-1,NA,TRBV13,TGTGCCAGCAGCTTCGGCGGGAGGGCCTCCTACAATGAGCAGTTCTTC,CASSFGGRASYNEQFF
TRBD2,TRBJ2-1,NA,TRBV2,TGTGCCAGCTATAGGGGCGGGAGGGAATCCTACAATGAGCAGTTCTTC,CASYRGGRESYNEQFF
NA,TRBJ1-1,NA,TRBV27,TGTGCCAGCAGTTTCACAGGGAACACTGAAGCTTTCTTT,CASSFTGNTEAFF
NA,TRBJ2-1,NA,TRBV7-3,TGTGCCAGCAGCTTAAGGTTGACTAGGGGTTACAATGAGCAGTTCTTC,CASSLRLTRGYNEQFF
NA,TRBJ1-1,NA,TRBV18,TGTGCCAGCTCACCGGAGGTCCCTCCTAGGAACACTGAAGCTTTCTTT,CASSPEVPPRNTEAFF
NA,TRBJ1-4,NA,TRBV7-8,TGTGCCAGCAGCGAGGCAACAGGTCTGAATGAAAAACTGTTTTTT,CASSEATGLNEKLFF
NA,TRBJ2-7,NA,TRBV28,TGTGCCAGCAGTTTGGGGTTAGGCTACGAGCAGTACTTC,CASSLGLGYEQYF
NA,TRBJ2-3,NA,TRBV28,TGTGCCAGCAGTTTTGGCGGGGAGCTAGATACGCAGTATTTT,CASSFGGELDTQYF
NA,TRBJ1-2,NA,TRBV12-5,TGTGCTAGTGGTTTGAGTAATGTAAGGGTAGGGTATGGCTACACCTTC,CASGLSNVRVGYGYTF
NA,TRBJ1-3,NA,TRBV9,TGTGCCATAACGGAGACGCTCAGCTCTGGAAACACCATATATTTT,CAITETLSSGNTIYF
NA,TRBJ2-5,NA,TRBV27,TGTGCCAGCAGTTATGGAGAGACCCAGTACTTC,CASSYGETQYF
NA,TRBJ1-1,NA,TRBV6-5,TGTGCCAGCAGTTACTCCCCGGGCGCTGAAGCTTTCTTT,CASSYSPGAEAFF
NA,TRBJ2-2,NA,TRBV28,TGTGCCAGCAGTTTCGCGGCTAACACCGGGGAGCTGTTTTTT,CASSFAANTGELFF
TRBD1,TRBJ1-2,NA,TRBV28,TGTGCCAGCAGTTTAAGGGGACAGGGGGCGCTCGGTGGCTACACCTTC,CASSLRGQGALGGYTF
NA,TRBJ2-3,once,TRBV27,TGTGCCAGCAGTTTACGGCTTGCAGATACGCAGTATTTT,CASSLRLADTQYF
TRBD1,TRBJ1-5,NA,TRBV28,TGTGCCAGCAGGGGACAGTCCTATAGCAATCAGCCCCAGCATTTT,CASRGQSYSNQPQHF
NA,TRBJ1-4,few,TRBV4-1,TGCGCCAGCAGCCGGAAGGGCGAGAATGAAAAACTGTTTTTT,CASSRKGENEKLFF
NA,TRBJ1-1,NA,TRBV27,TGTGCCAGCAGTCCTAGGACCGGGAACACTGAAGCTTTCTTT,CASSPRTGNTEAFF
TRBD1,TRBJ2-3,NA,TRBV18,TGTGCCAGCTCAACAGGGGGGGATACGCAGTATTTT,CASSTGGDTQYF
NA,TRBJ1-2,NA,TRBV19,TGTGCCAGCCGGGAAGACGGTGGCTACACCTTC,CASREDGGYTF
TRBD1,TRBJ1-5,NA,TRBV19,TGTGCCAGTAGTGGGGGGACAGGCTGGGGCAATCAGCCCCAGCATTTT,CASSGGTGWGNQPQHF
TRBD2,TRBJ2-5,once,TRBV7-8,TGTGCCAGCAGCTTTTCGCGGGAGGGCCCGGTGGCGGAGACCCAGTACTTC,CASSFSREGPVAETQYF
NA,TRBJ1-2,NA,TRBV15,TGTGCCACCAGCAGTGACCCCTTCGGGGCAGACTATGGCTACACCTTC,CATSSDPFGADYGYTF
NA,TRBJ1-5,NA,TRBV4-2,TGTGCCAGCAGCCAAACTCGACAGCTCAATCAGCCCCAGCATTTT,CASSQTRQLNQPQHF
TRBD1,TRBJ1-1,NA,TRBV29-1,TGCAGCGTTGTGGGACAGGGGGGCACTGAAGCTTTCTTT,CSVVGQGGTEAFF
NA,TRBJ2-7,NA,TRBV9,TGTGCCAGCAGCCCGGTTGGGGCCCCCTTGGGCTACGAGCAGTACTTC,CASSPVGAPLGYEQYF
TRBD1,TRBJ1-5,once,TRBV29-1,TGCAGCGTTCGGACAGGGTTCGGTCAGCCCCAGCATTTT,CSVRTGFGQPQHF
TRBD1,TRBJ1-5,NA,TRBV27,TGTGCCAGCAGGGCCAGGACAGGTTGGCAGCCCCAGCATTTT,CASRARTGWQPQHF
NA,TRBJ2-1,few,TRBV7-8,TGTGCCAGCAGCTTAGTGGTCCAGGATGAGCAGTTCTTC,CASSLVVQDEQFF
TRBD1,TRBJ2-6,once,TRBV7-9,TGTGCCAGCAGCTGGGGGACAGGGGGCTTCTCTGGGGCCAACGTCCTGACTTTC,CASSWGTGGFSGANVLTF
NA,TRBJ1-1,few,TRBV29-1,TGCAGCGTTGATTTAGGCAGGTACACTGAAGCTTTCTTT,CSVDLGRYTEAFF
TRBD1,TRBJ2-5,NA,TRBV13,TGTGCCAGCAGCGTAGGGCCCTCGACAGGGTGGGAAGAGACCCAGTACTTC,CASSVGPSTGWEETQYF
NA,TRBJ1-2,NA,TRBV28,TGTGCCAGCAGTCTCATCCCTGAGACCCCGAGTGGCTACACCTTC,CASSLIPETPSGYTF
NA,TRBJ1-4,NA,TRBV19,TGTGCCAGTAGTACCGGACGGGAGGGGTGGCATGAAAAACTGTTTTTT,CASSTGREGWHEKLFF
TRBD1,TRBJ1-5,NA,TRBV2,TGTGCCAGCAGTGAAGCGGGACAGGGTCAGGTTCAGCCCCAGCATTTT,CASSEAGQGQVQPQHF
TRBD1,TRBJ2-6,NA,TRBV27,TGTGCCAGCTCTTGGGACAGGGCTACCTTCCCGGGGGCCAACGTCCTGACTTTC,CASSWDRATFPGANVLTF
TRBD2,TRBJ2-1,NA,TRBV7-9,TGTGCCAGCAGCCCAAAATCGGTACTAGCGGGACCGCATGAGCAGTTCTTC,CASSPKSVLAGPHEQFF
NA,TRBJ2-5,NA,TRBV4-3,TGCGCCAGCAGCCAGGGTTGGAAAGAGACCCAGTACTTC,CASSQGWKETQYF
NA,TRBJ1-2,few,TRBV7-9,TGTGCCAGCAGCCGGACGGTAGGGAACTATGGCTACACCTTC,CASSRTVGNYGYTF
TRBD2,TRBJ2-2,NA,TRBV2,TGTGCCCGCGGGGGGGCGGGTTTCGGGACTAGCGGAAAGACCGGGGAGCTGTTTTTT,CARGGAGFGTSGKTGELFF
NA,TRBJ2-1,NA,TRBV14,TGTGCCAGCAGCGCTAGTGTCAAGCAGTTCTTC,CASSASVKQFF
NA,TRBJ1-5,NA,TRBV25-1,TGTGCCAGCAGTGACAGGGGCGATTATCAGCCCCAGCATTTT,CASSDRGDYQPQHF
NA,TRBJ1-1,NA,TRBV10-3,TGTGCCATCAGTGAGTCTCGGAACACTGAAGCTTTCTTT,CAISESRNTEAFF
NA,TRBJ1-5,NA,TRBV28,TGTGCCAGCGGGTCCTACTTCCCCCGACAGGTGGCTCAGCCCCAGCATTTT,CASGSYFPRQVAQPQHF
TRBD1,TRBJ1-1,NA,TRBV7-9,TGTGCCAGCAGTGGACAGGGGGCTACGCCTTTCTTT,CASSGQGATPFF
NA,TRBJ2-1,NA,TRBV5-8,TGTGCCAGCAGCTTGAGGGGGGGAAACGGTTACAATGAGCAGTTCTTC,CASSLRGGNGYNEQFF